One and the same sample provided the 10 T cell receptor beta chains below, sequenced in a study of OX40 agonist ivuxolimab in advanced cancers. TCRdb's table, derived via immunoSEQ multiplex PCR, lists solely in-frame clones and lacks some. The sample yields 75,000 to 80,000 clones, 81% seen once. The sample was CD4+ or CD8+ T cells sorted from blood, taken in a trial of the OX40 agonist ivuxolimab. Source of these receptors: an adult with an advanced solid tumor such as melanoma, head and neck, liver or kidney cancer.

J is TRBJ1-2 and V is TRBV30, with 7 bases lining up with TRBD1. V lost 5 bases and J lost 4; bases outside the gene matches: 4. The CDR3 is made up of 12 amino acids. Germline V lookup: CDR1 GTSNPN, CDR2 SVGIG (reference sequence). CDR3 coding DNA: TGTGCCTGGCGTCAGGGGGGCTATGGCTACACCTTC. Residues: CAWRQGGYGYTF.

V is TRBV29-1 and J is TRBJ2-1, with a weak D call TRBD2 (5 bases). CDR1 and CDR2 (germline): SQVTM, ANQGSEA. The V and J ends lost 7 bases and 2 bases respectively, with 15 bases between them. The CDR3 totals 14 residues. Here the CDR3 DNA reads TGCAGCGCAAAGAACCGGGATACCTACAATGAGCAGTTCTTC. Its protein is CSAKNRDTYNEQFF.

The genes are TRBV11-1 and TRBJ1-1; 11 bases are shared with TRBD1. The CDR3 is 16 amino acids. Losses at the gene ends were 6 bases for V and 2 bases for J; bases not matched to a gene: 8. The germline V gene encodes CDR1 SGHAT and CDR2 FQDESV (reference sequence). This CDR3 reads CASSLMGTGGNTEAFF. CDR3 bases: TGTGCCAGCAGTCTCATGGGGACAGGGGGAAACACTGAAGCTTTCTTT. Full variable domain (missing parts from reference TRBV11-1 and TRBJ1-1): EAEVAQSPRYKITEKSQAVAFWCDPISGHATLYWYRQILGQGPELLVQFQDESVVDDSQLPKDRFSAERLKGVDSTLKIQPAELGDSAMYLCASSLMGTGGNTEAFFGQGTRLTVV.

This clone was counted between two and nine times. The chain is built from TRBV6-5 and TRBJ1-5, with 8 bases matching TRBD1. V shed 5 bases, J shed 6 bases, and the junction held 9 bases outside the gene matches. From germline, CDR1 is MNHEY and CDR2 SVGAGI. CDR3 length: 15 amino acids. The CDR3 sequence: CASSRGQDGGQPQHF. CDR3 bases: TGTGCCAGCAGTCGGGGACAGGACGGAGGTCAGCCCCAGCATTTT.

Here the CDR3 reads CASSSRGQRSYEQYF. The CDR3, as DNA: TGTGCCAGCAGCTCTAGGGGGCAGAGATCCTACGAGCAGTACTTC. The chain couples TRBV21-1 to TRBJ2-7; the DNA was not used to check the table's D call, TRBD1. TRBV21-1 is a pseudogene. CDR3 length: 15 residues.

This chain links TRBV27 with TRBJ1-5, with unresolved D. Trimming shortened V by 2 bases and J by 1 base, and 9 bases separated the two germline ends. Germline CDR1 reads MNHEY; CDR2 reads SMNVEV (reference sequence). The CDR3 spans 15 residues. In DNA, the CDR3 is TGTGCCAGCAGTTTAACGTGCAACAGCAATCAGCCCCAGCATTTT. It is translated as CASSLTCNSNQPQHF.

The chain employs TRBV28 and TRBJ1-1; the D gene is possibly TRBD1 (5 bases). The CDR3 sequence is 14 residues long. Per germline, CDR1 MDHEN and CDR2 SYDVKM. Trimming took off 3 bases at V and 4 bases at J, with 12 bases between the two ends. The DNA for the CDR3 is TGTGCCAGCAGTTTTAAGGGGTTGGGCACTGAAGCTTTCTTT. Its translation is CASSFKGLGTEAFF.

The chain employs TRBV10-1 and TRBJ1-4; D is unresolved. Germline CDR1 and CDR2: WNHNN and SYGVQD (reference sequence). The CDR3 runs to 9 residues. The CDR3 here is CGVNEKLFF. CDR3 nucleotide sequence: TGCGGTGTAAATGAAAAACTGTTTTTT.

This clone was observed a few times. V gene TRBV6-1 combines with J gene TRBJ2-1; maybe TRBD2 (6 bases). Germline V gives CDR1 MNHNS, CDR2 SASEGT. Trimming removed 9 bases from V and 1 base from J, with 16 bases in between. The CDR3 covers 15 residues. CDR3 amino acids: CASTATGLSYNEQFF. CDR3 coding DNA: TGTGCCAGTACAGCCACGGGACTTTCCTACAATGAGCAGTTCTTC.

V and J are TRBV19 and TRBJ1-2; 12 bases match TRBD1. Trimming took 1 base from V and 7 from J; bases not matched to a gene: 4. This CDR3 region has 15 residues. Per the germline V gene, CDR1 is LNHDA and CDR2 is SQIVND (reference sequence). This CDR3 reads CASSIAGQGAFGYTF. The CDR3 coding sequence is TGTGCCAGTAGTATAGCGGGACAGGGGGCTTTTGGCTACACCTTC.